One TCR beta chain is described in this entry. Its specificity is unknown. CD45RO negativity and positive selection for CCR7 defined naive CD8 cells, a population that excluded terminally differentiated effector memory CD45RA+ cells. These data are taken from a study of shared clonotypes between healthy human individuals. Broader study findings: Collection of samples was limited to blood; tissue repertoires likely differ.

Assay: immunoSEQ multiplex PCR; the TCRdb copy retains only in-frame clones and omits some. The data hold some 2,000,000 clones, with approximately 95% observed a single time. Germline V CDR1 and CDR2: SGHVS, FQNEAQ. Between the trimmed V and J ends, which lost 2 bases and 2 bases, there was a span of 12 bases. This CDR3 region has 15 residues. The TCR comes from a man in his late teens or twenties in good health. V and J are TRBV7-8 and TRBJ1-1; D gene unclear. Source material: naive CD8+ T cells sorted from blood. CDR3 residues: CASSLFLEGNTEAFF. For the CDR3, the DNA is TGTGCCAGCAGCTTATTCCTCGAGGGAAACACTGAAGCTTTCTTT.